This TCR beta chain was identified during a study of shared clonotypes between healthy human individuals (dated by TCRdb to the early 2020s). With respect to the entire study: Three men and two women, aged 18 to 49 years, made up the cohort. For each donor, CD4 naive and CD4 memory were each given three plates, CD8 naive was given two plates, and CD8 memory was given one plate. To estimate repertoire size and how much clonotype sharing occurs between individuals, the study deeply sequenced the blood TCR repertoires of 5 or 6 healthy adults. Libraries were prepared and TCR repertoires were sequenced by different laboratories using diverse techniques, in order to increase sequencing depth and limit assay-specific biases. Per donor, leukapheresis produced somewhere between about 0.85 and 9.5 billion PBMCs. Study-wide conclusions, independent of this receptor: Estimated clonotype richness was generally larger for naive than for memory subsets. The genetic and exposure-history diversity represented was limited by the small number of donors. Even with the large sequencing depth, rarefaction of the sorted-subset datasets indicated that sequencing was incomplete. Sampling was restricted to blood, and TCR repertoires in tissue are likely to differ from TCR repertoires in blood. Pairwise subsampling indicated that sequencing depth was expected to affect the degree of clonotype sharing among donors. Sharing across a few donors was observed for about 5% of naive CD4, less than 4% of naive CD8, over 2% of memory CD4, and around 0.4% of memory CD8 clonotypes. Compared with non-shared clonotypes, clonotypes shared by all four sorted-subset donors had higher generation probabilities.

CD8 naive samples were obtained by positive selection for CCR7 among CD45RO-negative cells, yielding a CD45RA+CCR7+ population from which TemRA cells were excluded. The donors were healthy, HIV-negative adults with no recently reported acute infections or vaccinations. All donors were Caucasian adults living in Nashville, Tennessee, USA. Blood was obtained by leukapheresis, after which PBMCs were separated by Ficoll-Histopaque density gradient centrifugation and cryopreserved in liquid nitrogen vapor phase. Analytical flow cytometry was used to check the purity and quantity of every magnetically sorted T cell population. Each sorted fraction had its genomic DNA isolated and then quantified by UV absorbance on a Nanodrop 2000c. Using the deep immunoSEQ assay, multiplex PCR amplified TCR CDR3 regions from genomic DNA. Extracted genomic DNA from each cell subset was spread evenly across all wells of several immunoSEQ 96-well plates, with each plate serving as a replicate. For sorted subsets, around 200 ng genomic DNA, equal to about 30,000 T cell genomes, was loaded into each replicate PCR. Purified libraries were quantified with a Qubit 3.0 fluorometer, sized on a Bioanalyzer 2100, and re-quantified with the KAPA Library Quantification kit. Each immunoSEQ 96-well plate was sequenced on its own single-read 150-cycle Illumina NextSeq 550 flow cell. In the source study's methods: Because the immunoSEQ output included only junctional sequences and no quality scores, the filtering could not be the same as the filtering used for full-length reads. Sequences were annotated with PyIR, a Python wrapper for IgBLAST v1.9, and V/J genes and CDR3 were assigned using IMGT germline references. Reads were filtered out if the reads had weak V/J assignments (E-value above 1e-6), no CDR3, stop codons, out-of-frame junctions, or ambiguous translated residues. A V3J clonotype was defined by an identical inferred V gene, J gene, and CDR3 amino acid sequence. Percentage overlap between repertoires was computed as shared unique clonotypes divided by the size of the smaller repertoire. Repertoire richness was assessed with RTK rarefaction, the Chao1 estimator, and Recon v2.1 estimates of unobserved clonotypes. OLGA was used to compute generation probabilities for all TCRbeta clonotypes that the gDNA method yielded from several donors. Imported from immuneACCESS, the table was reduced by TCRdb to in-frame sequences with V and J called. These copies leave out some clones; in studies compared against another copy, an unresolved V gene accounts for under half, and the cause of the remainder is not known. V, J and clone size reflect that table, while D and trimming were determined from the DNA. Present in this sample are about 2 million clones, over 85% of which were seen just once. 1% to 1.5% of the sample goes to the ten largest clones.

V is cut by 4 bases and J by 5 bases, and the space between the germline ends is 20 bases. The CDR1 and CDR2 encoded by the germline V gene are MGHRA and YSYEKL. The CDR3 numbers 16 residues from cysteine through phenylalanine. Of the read, only the CDR3 DNA is kept; its 48 bases are in frame from base 1. The table lists this clone with a few counts. The target of this receptor is not known. No base-level quality is on record; no much larger clone is a single base apart. The chain links TRBV4-1 with TRBJ1-1; matching of 5 bases hints at TRBD1 as the D gene. Sequences were obtained from naive CD8+ T cells sorted from blood. Interpreted using the paper, the cell subset or site label stands for: CD45RA+CCR7+. The TCR sequence derives from a young man in good health. The DNA sequence follows: TGCGCCAGCAGCCTCCTTATCGCTGAAAAGGGGACTGAAGCTTTCTTT. Its coded protein is CASSLLIAEKGTEAFF.